This T cell receptor (beta chain) emerged from a study of shared clonotypes between healthy human individuals. Study-level findings and limits: Enrolling few donors narrowed the genetic and exposure-history diversity that was represented. Larger estimated richness was generally seen in naive subsets than in memory subsets.

The repertoire was sequenced with immunoSEQ multiplex PCR; TCRdb's copy has only in-frame clones and lacks some. Of under 2,500,000 clones listed, approximately 94% are singletons. The germline gives CDR1 LNHDA, CDR2 SQIVND (reference sequence). The CDR3 extends over 13 amino acids. Trimming took off 6 bases at V and 5 bases at J, with 12 bases between the two ends. As concerns this clone: Its antigen is not known.

The source is a man in his late teens or twenties in good health. V and J are TRBV19 and TRBJ2-3, with D possibly being TRBD2 (6 bases). The specimen was naive CD4+ T cells sorted from blood. Subset denoted: CD45RA+ positively selected. This CDR3 is CASRRDRGDTQYF. In DNA form, the CDR3 reads TGTGCCAGTAGGCGGGATAGGGGAGATACGCAGTATTTT. The whole variable domain, filled in from reference TRBV19 and TRBJ2-3, reads DGGITQSPKYLFRKEGQNVTLSCEQNLNHDAMYWYRQDPGQGLRLIYYSQIVNDFQKGDIAEGYSVSREKKESFPLTVTSAQKNPTAFYLCASRRDRGDTQYFGPGTRLTVL.